Here is one TCR beta chain with its context. The sample holds a few counts of this clonotype. This clone's antigen is unknown. Nothing much larger sits one base from this clone, and base qualities are not available. The donors were roughly 38 Caucasian individuals from Russia, aged roughly 6 to 90 years, who were systemically healthy. Approximately 10 milliliters of peripheral blood were collected from each donor into EDTA-treated Vacutainer tubes. Ficoll-Paque density-gradient centrifugation was used to isolate PBMCs, with at least 6.5 million per sample. Total RNA was extracted from PBMCs with Trizol reagent, with at least 6 micrograms obtained per sample. The percentages of naive CD45RAhigh/CD27high T cells were determined by flow cytometry on a PBMC aliquot from every donor. This sample was taken from a study of blood T cells in healthy people across ages (dated by TCRdb to about 2015). Broadly, across the study: In model experiments, template switching captured about one uniquely barcoded TCR beta cDNA molecule for every two T cells. Donors of different ages were randomly distributed across sequencing lanes to avoid experimental bias. For two donors (one aged 18 to 29 and one aged 80 or older), the study analyzed two additional independent replicas of 1 million unique cDNA reads from the same blood draw. The donors were split into four age groups: young (average about 15 years), middle-aged (roughly 40), aged (around 67) and long-lived (approximately 80). The study measured age-related changes in TCR beta repertoire diversity using deep sequencing normalized with unique cDNA molecular identifiers. What the authors observed across the whole study: A strong correlation was found between observed TCR beta diversity and the percentage of naive T cells measured by flow cytometry. Compared with the aged group, more naive CD4+ T cells, fewer expanded clones and increased TCR diversity were shown by the long-lived group, suggesting age selection. Because the CMV infection status of the donors was unknown, age-related changes in expanded clonotypes may potentially have been confounded. Since profiling was done on bulk unsorted PBMCs, naive and antigen-experienced compartments could not be conclusively compared. Estimates of total diversity based on one million sequenced T cells were considered lower bounds and underestimates. As age increased, observed TCR beta diversity per million T cells dropped in a roughly linear way, and a significant reduction was already evident by age about 36.

The method behind the library was 5' RACE. TCRdb lists the instrument as Illumina HiSeq 2500. A second PCR of roughly 6 to 12 cycles was performed with a sample-barcoded 5' primer and a J-beta primer mix. A template-switch 5' adaptor carrying 12 random nucleotides introduced a unique molecular identifier onto each TCR beta cDNA molecule. Each sample yielded at least 3 million CDR3-containing paired-end reads. All of the RNA was converted into first-strand cDNA using the Mint cDNA synthesis kit, with a TRBC-specific oligonucleotide serving as the primer. Following uracil-DNA glycosylase treatment, a first 18-cycle PCR with universal primers M1SS and BC2_uni_R was performed on all cDNA. The authors processed their data as follows. Each sample was normalized by randomly selecting 1 million high-quality reads, each carrying a distinct molecular identifier. Reads sharing molecular identifiers were discarded rather than binned into consensus sequences. CDR3 identification, clonotype clustering and error correction used MiTCR with a Q25 quality threshold and the strictest error-elimination algorithm. A nonparametric unseen species model with Euler transformation was used to estimate a lower bound on total TCR beta diversity. The raw public data were reprocessed by TCRdb itself: fastp quality trimming at Q25, MiXCR clonotype calling, in-frame beta chains only. A single entry per CDR3 protein holds the most common genes and DNA from its merged rows. TCRdb assigned the V and J calls; the authors' analysis was not used. The sample data list just under 750,000 distinct CDR3 sequences, and about 20% of these were observed just once. Less than 25% of the sample comes from the top ten.

Sequences MNHEY (CDR1) and SVGEGT (CDR2) are obtained from the germline V gene. From the cysteine through the phenylalanine, the CDR3 covers 17 amino acids. The DNA shown is the 51-base CDR3, in frame from base 1. Germline trimming: 6 bases from V, 7 bases from J; junction bases outside gene matches: 19. Sequencing used blood. This receptor was taken from a man aged 65-85 years in good health. Here the chain combines TRBV6-2 or TRBV6-3 and TRBJ2-7, with 9 middle bases fitting TRBD1. The DNA is as follows: TGTGCCAGCAGAACGCCGGCACTTGGGACAGGGACGCGGGAGCAGTACTTC. It specifies CASRTPALGTGTREQYF.